A single sample gave rise to the 28 T cell receptor beta chains below, sequenced in a study of T and B cells in COVID-19 patients. From blood, roughly 220-550 ng of genomic DNA served as TRB template. BIOMED2 TRB-A/B primer pools were used in multiplex TRB PCR. TCRdb passed the multiplex PCR reads through MiXCR, listing each CDR3 protein once. The repertoire includes 15,000 to 20,000 distinct CDR3 sequences, 36% of them detected once, and 16% sits in the top ten. The specimen was blood. Receptor source: a human donor with active COVID-19.

This clonotype was detected a few times. The chain recombines TRBV20-1 with TRBJ1-4; no clear D gene. V lost 6 bases, J lost 8 bases, and 16 bases lay in between. This CDR3 contains 13 residues. CDR1 and CDR2 (germline): DFQATT, SNEGSKA (reference sequence). The CDR3 sequence is CSAADLQGEKLFF. In DNA, the CDR3 is TGCAGTGCCGCGGACCTTCAAGGGGAAAAACTGTTTTTT.

The chain employs TRBV10-3 and TRBJ2-7, with 11 nucleotides matching TRBD1. Germline CDR1 and CDR2: ENHRY and SYGVKD. The CDR3 covers 14 residues. Losses at the gene ends were 10 bases for V and 2 bases for J; bases not matched to a gene: 7. The CDR3 protein is CATSGTGGTYEQYF. DNA of the CDR3: TGTGCCACTTCCGGGACAGGGGGAACCTACGAGCAGTACTTC.

This clonotype was seen only a few times. J is TRBJ1-2 and V is TRBV6-5, with TRBD1 as a possible D gene (5 bases). V dropped 8 bases and J dropped 0 bases, with 7 bases sitting between them. CDR1 and CDR2 (germline): MNHEY, SVGAGI. CDR3 length equals 12 residues. The CDR3 reads CASLGANYGYTF. CDR3 in DNA: TGTGCCAGCCTAGGGGCTAACTATGGCTACACCTTC.

The chain has TRBV6-4 and TRBJ2-1, with 14 bases fitting TRBD2. The CDR3 is made up of 16 amino acids. CDR1 is MRHNA and CDR2 is SNTAGT in the germline V gene. V was pared by 1 base and J by 14 bases, with 10 bases of the junction left unmatched. CDR3: CASSDWGTSGGWGKFF. CDR3 nucleotide sequence: TGTGCCAGCAGTGACTGGGGGACTAGCGGGGGCTGGGGTAAGTTCTTC.

The chain links TRBV6-6 to TRBJ1-1, with D unclear. V lost 4 bases and J 2 bases, leaving 8 bases between the germline ends. CDR1 and CDR2 from the germline V gene are MNHNY and SVGAGI (reference sequence). The CDR3 spans 13 residues. The CDR3 DNA reads TGTGCCAGCAGTTCCCCCTCCAACACTGAAGCTTTCTTT. It translates to CASSSPSNTEAFF.

The chain has TRBV6-5 and TRBJ1-6; 7 bases are shared with TRBD1. The CDR3 contains 16 residues. Germline CDR1 is MNHEY and CDR2 is SVGAGI. Here the CDR3 DNA reads TGTGCAGCAGTTACCCGACCGACAGGGTCGGTTTCACCCCTCCACTTT. Amino acids: CAAVTRPTGSVSPLHF.

The rearrangement uses TRBV27 and TRBJ1-2; D is unclear. The CDR3 sequence is 13 residues long. V was shortened by 6 bases and J by 4 bases, with 12 bases between the two germline ends. Per the germline V gene, CDR1 is MNHEY and CDR2 is SMNVEV (reference sequence). As DNA, the CDR3 is TGTGCCAGCAGACTCGCCCAAAGCTATGGCTACACCTTC. Translation gives CASRLAQSYGYTF.

The genes are TRBV28 and TRBJ2-5; 8 nucleotides line up with TRBD1. Germline V gene data show CDR1 as MDHEN and CDR2 as SYDVKM. After removal of 7 bases from V and 0 bases from J, the junction contained 4 bases not matched to a gene. The CDR3 totals 14 residues. CDR3 residues: CASNGDRNQETQYF. Written as DNA, the CDR3 is TGTGCCAGCAACGGGGACAGGAACCAAGAGACCCAGTACTTC.

The V gene is TRBV6-2 or TRBV6-3, the J gene TRBJ1-5, with D perhaps matching TRBD1 (6 bases). The CDR3 length is 14 residues. Trimming took off 5 bases at V and 11 bases at J, with 19 bases between the two ends. Germline V gives CDR1 MNHEY, CDR2 SVGEGT. CDR3 sequence (DNA): TGTGCCAGCAGTGCCCGCCGGGACATCTCGTCCCAGCATTTT. Residues: CASSARRDISSQHF.

This clonotype has just a few counts. The chain employs TRBV29-1 and TRBJ1-1; D is ambiguous. In germline, CDR1 is SQVTM, CDR2 ANQGSEA. CDR3 length equals 16 residues. The V and J ends lost 6 bases and 4 bases respectively, with 24 bases between them. CDR3 nucleotide sequence: TGCAGCGTAGCACCCGCGAGTTCCGGCCTTGGCACTGAAGCTTTCTTT. It encodes CSVAPASSGLGTEAFF.

This clonotype has only a few counts. V and J are TRBV5-4 and TRBJ2-5, with unresolved D. V dropped 0 bases and J dropped 2 bases, with 8 bases sitting between them. Per germline, CDR1 SGHNT and CDR2 YYREEE (reference sequence). The CDR3 contains 14 residues. The CDR3 region has the DNA TGTGCCAGCAGCTTGGCCCGCAGACAAGAGACCCAGTACTTC. Translated: CASSLARRQETQYF. The whole variable domain, filled in from reference TRBV5-4 and TRBJ2-5, reads ETGVTQSPTHLIKTRGQQVTLRCSSQSGHNTVSWYQQALGQGPQFIFQYYREEENGRGNFPPRFSGLQFPNYSSELNVNALELDDSALYLCASSLARRQETQYFGPGTRLLVL.

The chain uses TRBV6-1 and TRBJ1-1; D call uncertain. V was pared by 8 bases and J by 3 bases, with 13 bases between. Germline V CDR1 and CDR2: MNHNS, SASEGT. The CDR3 sequence is 13 residues long. The CDR3 loop is CASLPRSDTEAFF. The CDR3 DNA follows: TGTGCCAGCCTTCCTAGGTCGGACACTGAAGCTTTCTTT.

Within the sample, this clonotype is medium-sized. The chain has TRBV15 and TRBJ2-3; TRBD1 matches 9 bases. The CDR3 consists of 16 residues. V trimming: 3 bases; J trimming: 4 bases; junction bases outside the gene matches: 8. CDR1 is LNHNV, CDR2 YYDKDF, per germline (reference sequence). CDR3 DNA: TGTGCCACCAGCAGTGAAGCGGGACAGGGTTCAGATACGCAGTATTTT. It codes for CATSSEAGQGSDTQYF.

In its sample, this clonotype ranks as medium-sized (0.01 to 0.1%). The chain uses TRBV6-6 and TRBJ1-1; no reliable D call. V lost 5 bases and J lost 1, with 8 bases in between. In germline, CDR1 is MNHNY, CDR2 SVGAGI (reference sequence). This CDR3 contains 13 residues. CDR3 sequence reads: CASSPWTNTEAFF. For the CDR3, the DNA is TGTGCCAGCAGTCCGTGGACGAACACTGAAGCTTTCTTT.

This clonotype was picked up a small number of times. V usage is TRBV18 and J usage is TRBJ2-3; no firm D call. The germline gives CDR1 KGHSH, CDR2 LQKENI. The CDR3 has 15 residues. V lost 1 base and J lost 3, with 11 bases in between. The CDR3 DNA sequence: TGTGCCAGCTCACCACGGTTACTGGGGACAGATACGCAGTATTTT. As protein: CASSPRLLGTDTQYF.

This clonotype was observed a few times. The chain links TRBV12-3 or TRBV12-4 to TRBJ2-5, with D possibly being TRBD2 (6 bases). The length of the CDR3 is 15 residues. V was pared by 3 bases and J by 0 bases, with 11 bases between. The CDR3 bases are TGTGCCAGCAGTTTTGCGGGGAGGTACCAAGAGACCCAGTACTTC. Translation gives CASSFAGRYQETQYF.

The chain employs TRBV5-6 and TRBJ1-1; D uncertain. CDR1 is SGHDT and CDR2 is YYEEEE in the germline V gene. The V and J ends lost 0 bases and 8 bases respectively, with 8 bases between them. This CDR3 has 12 amino acids. The CDR3 sequence is CASSLGQREAFF. Here the CDR3 DNA reads TGTGCCAGCAGCTTGGGTCAGCGAGAAGCTTTCTTT.

The genes are TRBV6-6 and TRBJ2-3; 12 nucleotides line up with TRBD2. The V gene's germline CDR1 is MNHNY and CDR2 SVGAGI (reference sequence). The CDR3 contains 15 residues. The junction had 5 bases not matched to a gene; V was cut back by 5 bases and J by 5 bases. CDR3 coding DNA: TGTGCCAGCAGTCAAGGACTAGCGGGGAGAGATACGCAGTATTTT. Its protein product is CASSQGLAGRDTQYF.

The chain recombines TRBV12-3 or TRBV12-4 with TRBJ2-1; 7 nucleotides match TRBD2. Losses at the gene ends were 0 bases for V and 3 bases for J; bases not matched to a gene: 8. CDR3 length: 17 residues. The CDR3 here is CASSLALGTKLYNEQFF. The CDR3 nucleotides are TGTGCCAGCAGTTTAGCTTTAGGGACTAAACTCTACAATGAGCAGTTCTTC.

The chain couples TRBV7-9 to TRBJ1-2; no clear D. Germline V gene sequence: CDR1 SEHNR, CDR2 FQNEAQ (reference sequence). Deletions cut 1 base from V and 4 bases from J, with 7 bases between. The CDR3 is 13 residues long. The CDR3 DNA sequence: TGTGCCAGCAGCTTAGACAGTTCCTATGGCTACACCTTC. Protein sequence: CASSLDSSYGYTF.

In its sample, this clonotype was seen a few times. The chain recombines TRBV13 with TRBJ2-3; TRBD2 aligns across 10 bases. CDR1 is PRHDT and CDR2 is FYEKMQ in the germline V gene (reference sequence). Trimming removed 5 bases from V and 0 bases from J; junction bases left unmatched: 5. This CDR3 has 16 amino acids. This CDR3 reads CASSLPAGGSTDTQYF. CDR3 DNA: TGTGCCAGCAGCCTCCCAGCGGGGGGGAGCACAGATACGCAGTATTTT.

By frequency in the sample, this clonotype is medium-sized. CDR3 nucleotides: TGTGCCACCACCCCGCGGGCAGGGGGTGTCTTCGGGGAGCTGTTTTTT. It specifies CATTPRAGGVFGELFF. The J gene is TRBJ2-2, the V gene TRBV19; 7 nucleotides align to TRBD1. This CDR3 is 16 amino acids long. Per germline, CDR1 LNHDA and CDR2 SQIVND (reference sequence). Losses at the gene ends were 10 bases for V and 7 bases for J; bases not matched to a gene: 18.

This clonotype was recorded a few times. This chain uses TRBV7-6 with TRBJ1-2; perhaps TRBD1 as D (5 bases). Trimming took 1 base from V and 2 from J, leaving 17 bases between them. Germline CDR1 SGHVS, CDR2 FNYEAQ. The CDR3 is made up of 17 amino acids. Here the CDR3 DNA reads TGTGCCAGCAGCTTAGTCAGGGATGCCGCTCAGAACTATGGCTACACCTTC. Its translation: CASSLVRDAAQNYGYTF. The variable domain in full, with the rest retrieved from reference TRBV7-6 and TRBJ1-2, is GAGVSQSPRYKVTKRGQDVALRCDPISGHVSLYWYRQALGQGPEFLTYFNYEAQQDKSGLPNDRFSAERPEGSISTLTIQRTEQRDSAMYRCASSLVRDAAQNYGYTFGSGTRLTVV.

In this sample, this clonotype is medium-sized. This sequence joins TRBV6-1 and TRBJ2-2; tentatively, D is TRBD1 (6 bases). The V gene's germline CDR1 is MNHNS and CDR2 SASEGT. Trimming left V 2 bases short and J 8 bases short, with 9 bases between. The CDR3 is 13 amino acids. CDR3 coding DNA: TGTGCCAGCAGTGAACTACAGGGTGGGGAGCTGTTTTTT. Protein: CASSELQGGELFF.

This clonotype is labeled medium-sized (0.01 to 0.1%). The genes are TRBV29-1 and TRBJ2-1, with 7 bases lining up with TRBD2. Germline CDR1 and CDR2: SQVTM and ANQGSEA. Losses at the gene ends were 5 bases for V and 10 bases for J; bases not matched to a gene: 5. The CDR3 runs 11 residues. The CDR3 spells CSVTIGGEQFF. The CDR3 coding sequence is TGCAGCGTTACCATCGGGGGGGAGCAGTTCTTC.

This clonotype showed up just a few times. The J gene is TRBJ2-6, the V gene TRBV7-9; 7 bases agree with TRBD2. The V gene end was trimmed by 5 bases and the J gene end by 0 bases; junction bases not matched to a gene: 16. CDR1 and CDR2 from the germline V gene are SEHNR and FQNEAQ (reference sequence). The CDR3 is 20 amino acids. This CDR3 reads CASSTRGWGGAGSGANVLTF. CDR3 DNA: TGTGCCAGCAGCACGAGAGGTTGGGGGGGAGCGGGCTCTGGGGCCAACGTCCTGACTTTC. Using reference TRBV7-9 and TRBJ2-6 for the parts outside the CDR3, the full variable domain is DTGVSQNPRHKITKRGQNVTFRCDPISEHNRLYWYRQTLGQGPEFLTYFQNEAQLEKSRLLSDRFSAERPKGSFSTLEIQRTEQGDSAMYLCASSTRGWGGAGSGANVLTFGAGSRLTVL.

The V call is TRBV5-4, the J call TRBJ2-5, with a possible D match to TRBD2 (6 bases). Germline assignment: CDR1 SGHNT and CDR2 YYREEE (reference sequence). Trimming shortened V by 1 base and J by 4 bases, and 14 bases separated the two germline ends. The CDR3 sequence is 15 residues long. In DNA, the CDR3 is TGTGCCAGCAGCTTGTTCGGGACTCGATCAGAGACCCAGTACTTC. Translated: CASSLFGTRSETQYF.

In DNA form, the CDR3 reads TGTGCCAGCAGCCGGGTCTTCCGGAGCGGGGGGGCCCCAGATACGCAGTATTTT. Translating it yields CASSRVFRSGGAPDTQYF. This sequence joins TRBV5-5 and TRBJ2-3; TRBD2 agrees at 10 bases. Germline V gene lookup returns CDR1 SGHKS and CDR2 YYEKEE (reference sequence). The CDR3 consists of 18 residues. After removal of 4 bases from V and 4 bases from J, the junction contained 15 bases not matched to a gene.